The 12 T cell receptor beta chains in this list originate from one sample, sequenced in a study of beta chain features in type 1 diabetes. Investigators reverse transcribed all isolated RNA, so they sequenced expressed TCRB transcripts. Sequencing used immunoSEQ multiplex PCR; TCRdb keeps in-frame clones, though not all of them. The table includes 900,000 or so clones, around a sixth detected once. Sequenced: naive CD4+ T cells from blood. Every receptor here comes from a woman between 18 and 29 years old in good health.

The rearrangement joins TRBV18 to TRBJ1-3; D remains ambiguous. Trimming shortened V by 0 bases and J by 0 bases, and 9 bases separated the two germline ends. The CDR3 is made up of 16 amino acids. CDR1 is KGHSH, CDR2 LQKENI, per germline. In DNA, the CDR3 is TGTGCCAGCTCACCACCAGGCGATCGCTCTGGAAACACCATATATTTT. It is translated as CASSPPGDRSGNTIYF.

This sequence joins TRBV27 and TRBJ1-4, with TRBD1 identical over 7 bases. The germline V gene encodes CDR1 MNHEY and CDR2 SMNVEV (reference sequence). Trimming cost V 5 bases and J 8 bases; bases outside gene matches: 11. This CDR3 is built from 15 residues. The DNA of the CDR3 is TGTGCCAGCAGTCTCCTGACAGGGCGAAGGGAAAAACTGTTTTTT. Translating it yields CASSLLTGRREKLFF.

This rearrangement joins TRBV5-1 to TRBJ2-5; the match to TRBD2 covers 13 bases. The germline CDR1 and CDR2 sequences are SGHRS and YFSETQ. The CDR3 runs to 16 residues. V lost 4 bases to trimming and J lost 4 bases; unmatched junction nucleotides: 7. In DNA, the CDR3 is TGCGCCAGCAGCCCCCCACTAGCGGGAGGGACAGAGACCCAGTACTTC. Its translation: CASSPPLAGGTETQYF.

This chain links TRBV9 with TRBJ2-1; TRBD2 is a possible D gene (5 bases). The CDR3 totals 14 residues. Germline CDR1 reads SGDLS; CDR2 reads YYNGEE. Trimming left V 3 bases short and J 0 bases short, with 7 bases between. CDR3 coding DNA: TGTGCCAGCAGCGCAGGACTCTCCTACAATGAGCAGTTCTTC. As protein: CASSAGLSYNEQFF.

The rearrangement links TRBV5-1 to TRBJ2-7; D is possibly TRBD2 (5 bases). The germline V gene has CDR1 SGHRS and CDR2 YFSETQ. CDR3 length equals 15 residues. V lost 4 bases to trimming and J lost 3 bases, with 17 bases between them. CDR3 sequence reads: CASSIGPEVDYEQYF. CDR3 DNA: TGCGCCAGCAGCATAGGACCGGAGGTGGACTACGAGCAGTACTTC.

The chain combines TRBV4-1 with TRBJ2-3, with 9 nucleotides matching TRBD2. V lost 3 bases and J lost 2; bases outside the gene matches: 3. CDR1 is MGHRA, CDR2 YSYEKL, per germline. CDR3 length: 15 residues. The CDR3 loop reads CASSHSSGATDTQYF. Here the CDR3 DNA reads TGCGCCAGCAGCCACTCTAGCGGGGCCACAGATACGCAGTATTTT.

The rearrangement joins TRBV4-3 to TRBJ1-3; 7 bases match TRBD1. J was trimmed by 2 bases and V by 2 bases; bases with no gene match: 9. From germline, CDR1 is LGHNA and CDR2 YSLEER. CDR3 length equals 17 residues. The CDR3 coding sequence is TGCGCCAGCAGCCAAAATGACAGGGCGGGCACTGGAAACACCATATATTTT. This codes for CASSQNDRAGTGNTIYF.

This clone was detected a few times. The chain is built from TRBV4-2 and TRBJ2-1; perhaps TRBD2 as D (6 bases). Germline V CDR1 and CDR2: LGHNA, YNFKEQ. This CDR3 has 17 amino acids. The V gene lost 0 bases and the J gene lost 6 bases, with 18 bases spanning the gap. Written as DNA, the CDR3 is TGTGCCAGCAGCCAAGATCCAGGTTCCGGGAGATCCAATGAGCAGTTCTTC. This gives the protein CASSQDPGSGRSNEQFF.

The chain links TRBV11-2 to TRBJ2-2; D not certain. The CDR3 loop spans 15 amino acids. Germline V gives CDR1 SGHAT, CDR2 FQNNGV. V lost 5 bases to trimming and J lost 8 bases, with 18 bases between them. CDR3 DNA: TGTGCCAGCAGCCCCAGAAGAAGCCCCCCGGGGGAGCTGTTTTTT. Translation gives CASSPRRSPPGELFF.

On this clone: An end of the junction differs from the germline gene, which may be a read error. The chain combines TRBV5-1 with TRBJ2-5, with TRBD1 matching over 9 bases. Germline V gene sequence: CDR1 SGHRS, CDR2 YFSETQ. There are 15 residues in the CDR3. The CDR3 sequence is CTSSRQTGGQETQYF. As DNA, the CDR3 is TGCACCAGCAGCCGACAGACAGGGGGGCAAGAGACCCAGTACTTC.

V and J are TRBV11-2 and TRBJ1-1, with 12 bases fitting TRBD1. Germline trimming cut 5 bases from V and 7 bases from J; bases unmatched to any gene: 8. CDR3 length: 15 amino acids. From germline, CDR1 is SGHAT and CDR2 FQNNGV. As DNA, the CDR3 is TGTGCCAGCAGCCGCTCCGGGACAGGGGGCAATGAAGCTTTCTTT. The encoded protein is CASSRSGTGGNEAFF.

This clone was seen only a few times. In DNA, the CDR3 is TGCAGCGTCGAGAGGGGTTTTAGTTATGGCTACACCTTC. Encoded protein: CSVERGFSYGYTF. This sequence joins TRBV29-1 and TRBJ1-2; tentatively, D is TRBD1 (5 bases). The CDR3 runs 13 residues. Trimming pared 6 bases from V and 5 bases from J, leaving 16 bases between. Germline V gives CDR1 SQVTM, CDR2 ANQGSEA.